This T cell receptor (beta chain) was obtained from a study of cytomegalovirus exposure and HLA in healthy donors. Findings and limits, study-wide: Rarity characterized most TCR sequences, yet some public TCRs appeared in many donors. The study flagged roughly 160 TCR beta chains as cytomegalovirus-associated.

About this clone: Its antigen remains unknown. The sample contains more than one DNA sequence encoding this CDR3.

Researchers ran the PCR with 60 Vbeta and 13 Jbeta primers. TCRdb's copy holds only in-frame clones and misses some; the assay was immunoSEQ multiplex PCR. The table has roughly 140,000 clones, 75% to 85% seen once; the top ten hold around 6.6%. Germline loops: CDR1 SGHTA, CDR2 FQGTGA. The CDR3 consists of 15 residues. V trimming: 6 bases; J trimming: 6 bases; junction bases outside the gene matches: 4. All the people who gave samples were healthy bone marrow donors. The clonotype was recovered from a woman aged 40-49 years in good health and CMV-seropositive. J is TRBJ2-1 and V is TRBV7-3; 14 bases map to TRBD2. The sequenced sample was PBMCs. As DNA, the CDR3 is TGTGCCAGCAGTAGAGGGACTAGCGGGAGCAATGAGCAGTTCTTC. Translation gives CASSRGTSGSNEQFF.